A single sample is the source of the 21 T cell receptor beta chains below, sequenced in a study of blood T cell repertoires in COVID-19. Here immunoSEQ multiplex PCR was the method, and the copy in TCRdb shows in-frame clones only, minus some. The sample records about 190,000 clones, 79% being singletons. The material sequenced was peripheral blood. The receptors here all came from a man in his sixties with active or convalescent COVID-19.

The rearrangement joins TRBV7-9 to TRBJ2-1, with 10 bases matching TRBD1. Trimming took 5 bases from V and 8 from J; bases not matched to a gene: 12. The CDR3 length is 16 residues. CDR1 is SEHNR, CDR2 FQNEAQ, per germline (reference sequence). CDR3 sequence: CASSPAGTGAKDEQFF. The DNA of the CDR3 is TGTGCCAGCAGCCCCGCCGGGACAGGGGCTAAGGATGAGCAGTTCTTC.

DNA for the CDR3: TGCGCCAGCAGCCAAGCGGCGGGGCGCCAAGAGACCCAGTACTTC. It codes for CASSQAAGRQETQYF. This rearrangement joins TRBV4-3 to TRBJ2-5; the D gene is possibly TRBD2 (6 bases). Trimming removed 1 base at V and 1 base at J, with 10 bases between. CDR1 LGHNA and CDR2 YSLEER come from the germline V gene. This CDR3 contains 15 residues.

This clone occurred once. This chain uses TRBV24-1 with TRBJ2-1; TRBD2 is a possible D gene (5 bases). Germline V CDR1 and CDR2: KGHDR, SFDVKD. This CDR3 has 15 amino acids. The germline V and J ends were trimmed by 4 bases and 1 base, with 10 bases remaining between them. CDR3: CATSEPGESYNEQFF. In DNA form, the CDR3 reads TGTGCCACCAGTGAGCCTGGGGAGTCCTACAATGAGCAGTTCTTC.

The chain employs TRBV18 and TRBJ2-3, with 12 bases that match TRBD2. This CDR3 spans 16 amino acids. The trim removed 5 bases at V and 5 bases at J, leaving 8 bases unmatched. Per the germline V gene, CDR1 is KGHSH and CDR2 is LQKENI. The CDR3 is CASSSTSGRAGDTQYF. In DNA form, the CDR3 reads TGTGCCAGCTCATCGACTAGCGGGAGAGCGGGAGATACGCAGTATTTT.

The chain recombines TRBV11-1 with TRBJ2-1; D uncertain. The CDR3 length is 15 residues. V was cut by 5 bases and J by 7 bases, with 18 bases left in between. Germline lookup yields CDR1 SGHAT and CDR2 FQDESV (reference sequence). This chain's CDR3 is CASSGDSRGGNEQFF. The DNA for the CDR3 is TGTGCCAGCAGCGGAGATTCGCGTGGCGGAAATGAGCAGTTCTTC.

The chain couples TRBV10-2 to TRBJ1-4, with 11 bases aligning to TRBD1. The CDR3 loop spans 14 amino acids. CDR1 is WSHSY, CDR2 SAAADI, per germline. The V gene end was trimmed by 6 bases and the J gene end by 7 bases; junction bases not matched to a gene: 4. The CDR3 spells CASRGQGASEKLFF. CDR3 nucleotide sequence: TGCGCCAGCAGAGGACAGGGGGCGAGTGAAAAACTGTTTTTT.

The chain links TRBV11-2 to TRBJ2-7; 9 bases are shared with TRBD2. This CDR3 has 15 amino acids. The germline V gene encodes CDR1 SGHAT and CDR2 FQNNGV. V was pared by 1 base and J by 2 bases, with 3 bases of the junction left unmatched. This CDR3 reads CASSLGGTSTYEQYF. The CDR3 DNA sequence: TGTGCCAGCAGCTTAGGAGGGACTAGCACCTACGAGCAGTACTTC.

V is TRBV11-2 and J is TRBJ1-4, with TRBD1 identical over 7 bases. Trimming cost V 4 bases and J 5 bases; bases outside gene matches: 13. The CDR3 sequence is 17 residues long. Per the germline V gene, CDR1 is SGHAT and CDR2 is FQNNGV. The CDR3 is CASSYGSQQGRNEKLFF. In DNA, the CDR3 is TGTGCCAGCAGCTACGGTTCCCAACAGGGGCGGAATGAAAAACTGTTTTTT.

The chain carries TRBV7-3 and TRBJ1-1, with TRBD1 matching over 8 bases. V lost 5 bases, J lost 4 bases, and 3 bases stayed unmatched. This CDR3 has 13 amino acids. CDR1 is SGHTA and CDR2 is FQGTGA in the germline V gene. The CDR3 sequence is CASSKTGATEAFF. The CDR3 bases are TGTGCCAGCAGCAAGACAGGGGCCACTGAAGCTTTCTTT.

The chain carries TRBV6-2 or TRBV6-3 and TRBJ1-2; TRBD1 matches at 8 bases. The CDR3 covers 14 residues. Germline CDR1 MNHEY, CDR2 SVGEGT. V lost 6 bases, J lost 2 bases, and 5 bases stayed unmatched. The CDR3 sequence: CASSRDRQNYGYTF. Here the CDR3 DNA reads TGTGCCAGCAGCCGGGACAGGCAAAACTATGGCTACACCTTC.

The J gene is TRBJ2-3, the V gene TRBV5-1; 8 bases agree with TRBD2. The CDR3 is made up of 16 amino acids. The junction had 12 bases not matched to a gene; V was cut back by 4 bases and J by 5 bases. Germline loops: CDR1 SGHRS, CDR2 YFSETQ. The CDR3 reads CASSLGRREGLDTQYF. In DNA, the CDR3 is TGCGCCAGCAGCCTGGGGCGACGGGAGGGGTTAGATACGCAGTATTTT.

Of note for this clone: Relative to the germline gene, one junction end is altered; a read error may explain this. V gene TRBV15 combines with J gene TRBJ1-4; D gene uncertain. The CDR3 is 13 amino acids. The V gene's germline CDR1 is LNHNV and CDR2 YYDKDF (reference sequence). This CDR3 is CATSRGLHEKLVF. The CDR3 region has the DNA TGTGCCACCAGCCGCGGCCTCCATGAAAAACTGGTTTTT.

The chain is built from TRBV28 and TRBJ1-5; weak D call: TRBD1 (6 bases). CDR1 and CDR2 from the germline V gene are MDHEN and SYDVKM. V lost 6 bases to trimming and J lost 11 bases, with 14 bases between them. The CDR3 length is 12 residues. CDR3: CASSRGSGTQHF. CDR3 bases: TGTGCCAGCAGCAGGGGCTCCGGGACCCAGCATTTT.

The chain employs TRBV14 and TRBJ1-1; D gene unclear. V was shortened by 1 base and J by 8 bases, with 11 bases between the two germline ends. Germline lookup yields CDR1 SGHDN and CDR2 FVKESK. The CDR3 covers 13 residues. The CDR3 here is CASSQGLIREAFF. For the CDR3, the DNA is TGTGCCAGCAGCCAAGGATTAATCAGGGAAGCTTTCTTT. Full variable domain (outside the CDR3, taken from reference TRBV14 and TRBJ1-1): EAGVTQFPSHSVIEKGQTVTLRCDPISGHDNLYWYRRVMGKEIKFLLHFVKESKQDESGMPNNRFLAERTGGTYSTLKVQPAELEDSGVYFCASSQGLIREAFFGQGTRLTVV.

The gene calls are TRBV30 and TRBJ2-5, with 11 bases identical to TRBD2. CDR1 GTSNPN and CDR2 SVGIG come from the germline V gene (reference sequence). J was trimmed by 4 bases and V by 3 bases; bases with no gene match: 1. The CDR3 length is 13 residues. The DNA of the CDR3 is TGTGCCTGGAGAGGACTAGCGGGAGAGACCCAGTACTTC. Translation: CAWRGLAGETQYF.

This chain joins TRBV6-5 and TRBJ1-2; 10 positions agree with TRBD1. Trimming at V came to 0 bases and at J to 6 bases, leaving 4 bases not matched to a gene. The germline V gene has CDR1 MNHEY and CDR2 SVGAGI. The CDR3 length is 15 residues. The CDR3 is CASSYSGQGYNGYTF. In DNA, the CDR3 is TGTGCCAGCAGTTACTCGGGACAGGGGTACAATGGCTACACCTTC.

The rearrangement links TRBV5-1 to TRBJ2-5, with TRBD1 matching 9 bases. The CDR3 is 15 amino acids. The V gene end was trimmed by 0 bases and the J gene end by 4 bases; junction bases not matched to a gene: 4. CDR1 is SGHRS, CDR2 YFSETQ, per germline. CDR3 sequence (DNA): TGCGCCAGCAGCTTGGGCGGGACAGGGCCAGAGACCCAGTACTTC. Its protein product is CASSLGGTGPETQYF.

This clone has just a few counts. The rearrangement joins TRBV5-1 to TRBJ2-3; D may be TRBD2 (5 bases). V lost 1 base and J lost 4, with 16 bases in between. CDR1 and CDR2 from the germline V gene are SGHRS and YFSETQ. The CDR3 has 16 residues. The CDR3 is CASSLSSGYNPDTQYF. The CDR3 DNA sequence: TGCGCCAGCAGCTTGAGCTCGGGATACAACCCAGATACGCAGTATTTT.

The genes are TRBV6-2 or TRBV6-3 and TRBJ1-4; D unclear. Trimming left V 3 bases short and J 4 bases short, with 9 bases between. The germline V gene encodes CDR1 MNHEY and CDR2 SVGEGT. This CDR3 is built from 14 residues. The CDR3, as DNA: TGTGCCAGCAGTTATGGTCAACTTAATGAAAAACTGTTTTTT. Residues: CASSYGQLNEKLFF.

This clone was picked up one time. This chain joins TRBV18 and TRBJ2-3; weak D call: TRBD2 (6 bases). V lost 3 bases and J 3 bases, leaving 16 bases between the germline ends. The CDR3 extends over 16 amino acids. CDR1 is KGHSH and CDR2 is LQKENI in the germline V gene. In DNA form, the CDR3 reads TGTGCCAGCTCACCCGGGACTGCGAAAGGAACAGATACGCAGTATTTT. Its protein product is CASSPGTAKGTDTQYF.

The V call is TRBV27, the J call TRBJ2-7, with 9 bases identical to TRBD1. J lost 5 bases, V lost 4 bases, and 6 bases had no gene match. The CDR3 length is 14 residues. The germline gives CDR1 MNHEY, CDR2 SMNVEV (reference sequence). The CDR3 DNA is TGTGCCAGCAGTTCTCCGGGACAGGGCCACGAGCAGTACTTC. Its translation is CASSSPGQGHEQYF.